Listed here are 29 T cell receptor beta chains from one sample, sequenced in a study of T-cell reconstitution after alpha-beta-depleted transplantation in children. As it was prepared, the TCRbeta library received unique molecular identifiers. Via MiXCR, TCRdb re-called the PCR reads, giving one row per CDR3 protein. The table includes about 540,000 distinct CDR3 sequences, over 25% detected once. The sample was PBMCs, taken before TCRalphabeta/CD19-depleted stem cell transplant. The source is a boy in the first two years of life with Wiskott-Aldrich syndrome, due to receive a stem cell transplant.

V gene TRBV12-3 or TRBV12-4 combines with J gene TRBJ1-1, with D maybe TRBD1 (5 bases). V lost 5 bases and J 5 bases, leaving 9 bases between the germline ends. This CDR3 comprises 12 residues. CDR3 amino acids: CASSDGGTEAFF. CDR3 coding DNA: TGTGCCAGCAGTGACGGGGGAACTGAAGCTTTCTTT.

This CDR3 reads CASSLSQRNTEAFF. Written as DNA, the CDR3 is TGTGCCAGCAGCTTGAGTCAGCGGAACACTGAAGCTTTCTTT. The chain carries TRBV5-6 and TRBJ1-1; D call uncertain. The CDR3 sequence is 14 residues long. Germline V gene sequence: CDR1 SGHDT, CDR2 YYEEEE. Trimming cost V 1 base and J 1 base, with 8 bases left between them.

A few counts support this clonotype. The chain links TRBV5-1 to TRBJ2-6; the D is unclear. The CDR3 is 16 residues long. From germline, CDR1 is SGHRS and CDR2 YFSETQ. V was clipped by 0 bases and J by 0 bases, with 7 bases between them. CDR3 DNA: TGCGCCAGCAGCTTGGCCAGGCCCTCTGGGGCCAACGTCCTGACTTTC. Translating it yields CASSLARPSGANVLTF.

DNA of the CDR3: TGTGCCATCAGTCACCCGGGACTAGCTCTCTACGAGCAGTACTTC. Encoded protein: CAISHPGLALYEQYF. This chain uses TRBV10-3 with TRBJ2-7; 9 nucleotides line up with TRBD2. CDR1 is ENHRY, CDR2 SYGVKD, per germline. CDR3 length: 15 residues. The junction had 8 bases not matched to a gene; V was cut back by 5 bases and J by 3 bases.

The genes are TRBV7-2 and TRBJ2-3; D is unresolved. Germline V lookup: CDR1 SGHTA, CDR2 FQGNSA. Between the trimmed V and J ends, which lost 5 bases and 1 base, there was a span of 10 bases. The CDR3 spans 14 residues. The CDR3 sequence: CASSDRRGTDTQYF. In nucleotides, the CDR3 is TGTGCCAGCAGCGATAGACGCGGCACAGATACGCAGTATTTT.

This clonotype is a singleton in its sample. The genes are TRBV7-2 and TRBJ2-7; D ambiguous. Germline-derived CDR1 and CDR2 are SGHTA and FQGNSA. V dropped 1 base and J dropped 3 bases, with 10 bases sitting between them. There are 14 residues in the CDR3. In DNA, the CDR3 is TGTGCCAGCAGCTTAGTAGGCCTATACTACGAGCAGTACTTC. This gives the protein CASSLVGLYYEQYF.

This chain uses TRBV5-6 with TRBJ2-3; 7 bases fit TRBD2. The CDR3 is 15 amino acids. Unmatched junction bases numbered 4, after V lost 1 base and J lost 2 bases. Germline V gene data show CDR1 as SGHDT and CDR2 as YYEEEE. This CDR3 reads CASSLLGGITDTQYF. The CDR3 DNA sequence: TGTGCCAGCAGCTTGTTGGGAGGGATCACAGATACGCAGTATTTT.

This clonotype showed up just a few times. The chain employs TRBV27 and TRBJ2-1; 10 nucleotides agree with TRBD2. The CDR3 totals 14 residues. Looked up from germline, CDR1 is MNHEY and CDR2 is SMNVEV (reference sequence). J lost 6 bases, V lost 6 bases, and 5 bases had no gene match. Here the CDR3 DNA reads TGTGCCAGCAGCCGGAGCGGGGGGGTCAATGAGCAGTTCTTC. This codes for CASSRSGGVNEQFF.

The table lists this clonotype with many counts. This sequence joins TRBV7-3 and TRBJ2-3, with D possibly TRBD2 on 5 matching bases. Germline CDR1 is SGHTA and CDR2 is FQGTGA. V lost 5 bases, J lost 1 base, and 7 bases lay in between. The length of the CDR3 is 13 residues. The chain's CDR3 is CASSQAGTDTQYF. In DNA, the CDR3 is TGTGCCAGCAGCCAAGCGGGCACAGATACGCAGTATTTT. Full variable domain (missing parts from reference TRBV7-3 and TRBJ2-3): GAGVSQTPSNKVTEKGKYVELRCDPISGHTALYWYRQSLGQGPEFLIYFQGTGAADDSGLPNDRFFAVRPEGSVSTLKIQRTERGDSAVYLCASSQAGTDTQYFGPGTRLTVL.

This chain uses TRBV30 with TRBJ2-1; weak D call: TRBD1 (5 bases). CDR1 is GTSNPN and CDR2 is SVGIG in the germline V gene (reference sequence). The germline V and J ends were trimmed by 0 bases and 8 bases, with 5 bases remaining between them. The CDR3 covers 11 residues. In nucleotides, the CDR3 is TGTGCCTGGAGTGTCAGGGATGAGCAGTTCTTC. Its protein product is CAWSVRDEQFF.

This clonotype was detected only a few times. The chain carries TRBV7-4 and TRBJ1-3; 8 bases agree with TRBD1. Unmatched junction bases numbered 14, after V lost 7 bases and J lost 3 bases. Germline values: CDR1 SGHVT, CDR2 SQSDAQ. CDR3 length: 17 residues. CDR3 loop: CASTTTRDRPYGNTIYF. The CDR3 nucleotides are TGTGCCAGCACGACAACGCGGGACAGGCCCTATGGAAACACCATATATTTT.

Turning to this clonotype: A single base separates this from a much larger clone, so it may be a read error. This chain joins TRBV12-3 or TRBV12-4 and TRBJ1-2; D perhaps matches TRBD1 (6 bases). V shed 3 bases and J shed 2 bases, with 7 bases lying between them. The CDR3 totals 13 residues. This CDR3 is CASSFTGNYGYTF. The CDR3 nucleotides read TGTGCCAGCAGTTTCACAGGGAACTATGGCTACACCTTC.

This chain links TRBV20-1 with TRBJ2-1, with TRBD1 as a possible D gene (6 bases). CDR3 length equals 16 residues. V was clipped by 0 bases and J by 3 bases, with 15 bases between them. Germline V gives CDR1 DFQATT, CDR2 SNEGSKA (reference sequence). The CDR3 coding sequence is TGCAGTGCTAGAGATCTAAGGGGGACCAGCTACAATGAGCAGTTCTTC. Its protein product is CSARDLRGTSYNEQFF.

Many counts were recorded for this clonotype. The CDR3 coding sequence is TGCGCCAGCAGCTTGGTTACAGACACTGAAGCTTTCTTT. Protein: CASSLVTDTEAFF. The rearrangement links TRBV5-1 to TRBJ1-1; no clear D gene. Per the germline V gene, CDR1 is SGHRS and CDR2 is YFSETQ. Trimming took 0 bases from V and 3 from J, leaving 6 bases between them. This CDR3 has 13 residues. Full variable domain (remainder filled in from reference TRBV5-1 and TRBJ1-1): KAGVTQTPRYLIKTRGQQVTLSCSPISGHRSVSWYQQTPGQGLQFLFEYFSETQRNKGNFPGRFSGRQFSNSRSEMNVSTLELGDSALYLCASSLVTDTEAFFGQGTRLTVV.

The V gene is TRBV15, the J gene TRBJ1-2; 11 positions agree with TRBD1. Germline V gives CDR1 LNHNV, CDR2 YYDKDF (reference sequence). The CDR3 has 17 amino acids. V dropped 1 base and J dropped 3; count of bases not matched to a gene: 7. The CDR3 DNA sequence: TGTGCCACCAGCAGAGTTGGGCCGGGACAGGGGGACTATGGCTACACCTTC. Its translation: CATSRVGPGQGDYGYTF.

The chain is built from TRBV20-1 and TRBJ1-5; 12 bases match TRBD1. After removal of 3 bases from V and 1 base from J, the junction contained 13 bases not matched to a gene. CDR1 is DFQATT and CDR2 is SNEGSKA in the germline V gene (reference sequence). The CDR3 spans 19 residues. CDR3 sequence reads: CSASVPGQGAGLSNQPQHF. CDR3 sequence (DNA): TGCAGTGCTAGTGTACCGGGACAGGGGGCCGGCTTGAGCAATCAGCCCCAGCATTTT.

This clonotype occurred a few times. The rearrangement joins TRBV5-1 to TRBJ2-7; D might be TRBD1 (6 bases). This CDR3 is 14 amino acids long. V gave up 4 bases and J gave up 0 bases, with 11 bases separating them. In germline, CDR1 is SGHRS, CDR2 YFSETQ. The CDR3, as DNA: TGCGCCAGCAGCAGGACAGTGCTCTCCTACGAGCAGTACTTC. Protein product: CASSRTVLSYEQYF.

The chain combines TRBV24-1 with TRBJ2-1, with D perhaps given as TRBD1 or TRBD2 (6 bases each). Trimming took off 3 bases at V and 2 bases at J, with 10 bases between the two ends. Germline V lookup: CDR1 KGHDR, CDR2 SFDVKD. The CDR3 extends over 15 amino acids. CDR3 nucleotides: TGTGCCACCAGTGATAGGGGGGTCCCCTACAATGAGCAGTTCTTC. Encoded protein: CATSDRGVPYNEQFF.

This clonotype was seen a single time. V is TRBV28 and J is TRBJ2-1, with 7 bases matching TRBD2. V lost 3 bases and J lost 6; bases outside the gene matches: 8. Germline V lookup: CDR1 MDHEN, CDR2 SYDVKM. CDR3 length: 15 amino acids. CDR3 bases: TGTGCCAGCAGTTTCGTGGCGGGGGAAGCCAATGAGCAGTTCTTC. This sequence encodes CASSFVAGEANEQFF.

The V gene is TRBV28, the J gene TRBJ2-7; D might be TRBD1 (6 bases). Per germline, CDR1 MDHEN and CDR2 SYDVKM. This CDR3 comprises 20 residues. V was clipped by 3 bases and J by 3 bases, with 30 bases between them. CDR3 sequence: CASSFDPLGQLQTSNYEQYF. The CDR3 coding sequence is TGTGCCAGCAGTTTTGACCCACTAGGACAGTTACAGACCAGTAACTACGAGCAGTACTTC.

This clonotype was recorded a few times. The gene calls are TRBV29-1 and TRBJ2-1, with D possibly being TRBD2 (5 bases). The CDR3 sequence is 13 residues long. Germline CDR1 reads SQVTM; CDR2 reads ANQGSEA. Trimming cost V 5 bases and J 0 bases, with 8 bases left between them. In DNA form, the CDR3 reads TGCAGCGTTACGAGCGGCTCCTACAATGAGCAGTTCTTC. It is translated as CSVTSGSYNEQFF.

This clonotype has more than one count but fewer than ten. The V gene is TRBV5-1, the J gene TRBJ2-7; D gene uncertain. V lost 2 bases and J lost 3, with 12 bases in between. Germline V lookup: CDR1 SGHRS, CDR2 YFSETQ. The length of the CDR3 is 14 residues. CDR3 bases: TGCGCCAGCAGCTTTTCCTCCGTTTACTACGAGCAGTACTTC. It specifies CASSFSSVYYEQYF.

The gene calls are TRBV29-1 and TRBJ1-4; no clear D gene. Per the germline V gene, CDR1 is SQVTM and CDR2 is ANQGSEA. The CDR3 has 13 residues. V dropped 6 bases and J dropped 4 bases, with 12 bases sitting between them. The CDR3 DNA follows: TGCAGCGTCCAAGGGTTAGGTAATGAAAAACTGTTTTTT. Translating gives CSVQGLGNEKLFF.

The chain carries TRBV19 and TRBJ2-3; D is possibly TRBD2 (5 bases). Germline values: CDR1 LNHDA, CDR2 SQIVND (reference sequence). This CDR3 spans 13 amino acids. V lost 10 bases and J 2 bases, leaving 13 bases between the germline ends. CDR3 residues: CATRGKSTDTQYF. The CDR3 coding sequence is TGTGCCACCAGAGGGAAATCCACAGATACGCAGTATTTT.

This chain links TRBV30 with TRBJ2-1, with a possible D match to TRBD2 (5 bases). The length of the CDR3 is 13 residues. The V gene's germline CDR1 is GTSNPN and CDR2 SVGIG (reference sequence). Trimming left V 8 bases short and J 0 bases short, with 11 bases between. The CDR3 region has the DNA TGTGCCCGAGCGGTGAGCTCCTACAATGAGCAGTTCTTC. This gives the protein CARAVSSYNEQFF.

The V gene is TRBV28, the J gene TRBJ2-1; TRBD1 is a possible D gene (6 bases). The CDR3 extends over 16 amino acids. With 6 bases removed from V and 8 bases from J, the gap between germline ends came to 23 bases. Germline V CDR1 and CDR2: MDHEN, SYDVKM. CDR3 residues: CASRRHGTPRGDEQFF. The DNA of the CDR3 is TGTGCCAGCAGGCGACATGGGACACCCCGAGGGGATGAGCAGTTCTTC.

The V gene is TRBV5-1, the J gene TRBJ2-1; 11 positions match TRBD2. Germline V gene data show CDR1 as SGHRS and CDR2 as YFSETQ. The CDR3 consists of 16 residues. Losses at the gene ends were 4 bases for V and 7 bases for J; bases not matched to a gene: 10. Written as DNA, the CDR3 is TGCGCCAGCAGCAGAGGACTAGCGGGCATGGGGAATGAGCAGTTCTTC. It encodes CASSRGLAGMGNEQFF.

This clonotype was detected a few times. V usage is TRBV5-1 and J usage is TRBJ2-2, with 7 positions matching TRBD2. This CDR3 contains 17 residues. The V gene's germline CDR1 is SGHRS and CDR2 YFSETQ. V shed 2 bases and J 5 bases; nucleotides not matched to a gene: 12. CDR3 nucleotides: TGCGCCAGCAGCTTACCCGGGACTACCTTTATTACCGGGGAGCTGTTTTTT. It codes for CASSLPGTTFITGELFF.

This clonotype turned up a few times. This chain uses TRBV27 with TRBJ2-4; D is uncertain. Trimming took 5 bases from V and 0 from J, leaving 11 bases between them. The CDR3 is 15 residues long. Germline assignment: CDR1 MNHEY and CDR2 SMNVEV (reference sequence). CDR3 coding DNA: TGTGCCAGCAGTCTAACGGGCCAAGCCAAAAACATTCAGTACTTC. Amino acids: CASSLTGQAKNIQYF.